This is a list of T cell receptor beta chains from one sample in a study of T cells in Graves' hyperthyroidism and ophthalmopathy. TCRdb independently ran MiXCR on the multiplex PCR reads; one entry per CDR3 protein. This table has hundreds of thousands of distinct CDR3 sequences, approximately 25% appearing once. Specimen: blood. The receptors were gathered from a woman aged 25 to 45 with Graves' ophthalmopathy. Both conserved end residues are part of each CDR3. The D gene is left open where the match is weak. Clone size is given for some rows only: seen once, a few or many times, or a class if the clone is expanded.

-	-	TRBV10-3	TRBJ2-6	CASSESGSPGANVLTF	TGTGCCAGCAGTGAGTCAGGGTCTCCTGGGGCCAACGTCCTGACTTTC
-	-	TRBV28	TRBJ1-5	CASSLPGNHQPQHF	TGTGCCAGCAGTTTGCCAGGGAACCATCAGCCCCAGCATTTT
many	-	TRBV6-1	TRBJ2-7	CASSEQGPLEQYF	TGTGCCAGCAGTGAACAGGGCCCCCTCGAGCAGTACTTC
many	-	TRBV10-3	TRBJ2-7	CAASADYEQYF	TGTGCCGCCTCCGCAGACTACGAGCAGTACTTC
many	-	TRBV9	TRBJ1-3	CASSVDSLGNTIYF	TGTGCCAGCAGCGTAGATTCTCTTGGAAACACCATATATTTT
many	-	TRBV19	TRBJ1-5	CASSIWGPGSNQPQHF	TGTGCCAGTAGTATATGGGGACCAGGGAGCAATCAGCCCCAGCATTTT
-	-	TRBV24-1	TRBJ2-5	CATSDPGTPQETQYF	TGTGCCACCAGTGATCCGGGGACACCGCAAGAGACCCAGTACTTC
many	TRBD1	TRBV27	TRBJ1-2	CASRRDREFGYTF	TGTGCCAGCAGGAGGGACAGGGAATTCGGCTACACCTTC
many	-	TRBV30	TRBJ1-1	CAWSPRDHTEAFF	TGTGCCTGGAGCCCCAGGGATCACACTGAAGCTTTCTTT
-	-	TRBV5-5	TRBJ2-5	CASGLTRTGMERETQYF	TGTGCCAGCGGTTTGACCCGAACGGGGATGGAGAGGGAGACCCAGTACTTC
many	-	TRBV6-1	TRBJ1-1	CASSETVSAEAFF	TGTGCCAGCAGTGAAACCGTCAGCGCTGAAGCTTTCTTT
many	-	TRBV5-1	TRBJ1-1	CASSKDRAEAFF	TGCGCCAGCAGCAAGGACAGAGCTGAAGCTTTCTTT
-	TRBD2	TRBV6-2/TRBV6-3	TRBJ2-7	CASTPHPGTSGTSSYEQYF	TGTGCCAGCACCCCACACCCCGGGACTAGCGGAACCAGCTCCTACGAGCAGTACTTC
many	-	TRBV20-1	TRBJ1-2	CSAPPRVGYGYTF	TGCAGTGCCCCCCCCAGGGTCGGCTATGGCTACACCTTC
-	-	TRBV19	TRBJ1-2	CASSFLDGRDGYTF	TGTGCCAGTAGTTTCCTCGACGGGAGGGATGGCTACACCTTC
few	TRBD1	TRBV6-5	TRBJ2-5	CASSYRGRTGEKGTQYF	TGTGCCAGCAGTTACCGGGGAAGGACAGGCGAAAAGGGGACCCAGTACTTC
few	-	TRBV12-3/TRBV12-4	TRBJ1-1	CASSPLSRGTEAFF	TGTGCCAGCAGTCCCTTGTCTAGGGGCACTGAAGCTTTCTTT
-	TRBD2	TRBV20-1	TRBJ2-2	CSASWLAGGDTGELFF	TGCAGTGCTAGTTGGCTAGCGGGAGGGGACACCGGGGAGCTGTTTTTT
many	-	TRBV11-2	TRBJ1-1	CASSLESGPAGTEAFF	TGTGCCAGCAGCTTAGAGTCAGGACCCGCCGGAACTGAAGCTTTCTTT
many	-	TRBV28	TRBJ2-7	CATREGGKYEQYF	TGTGCCACCCGCGAGGGGGGCAAATACGAGCAGTACTTC
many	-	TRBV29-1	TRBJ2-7	CSVEDQGRWEQYF	TGCAGCGTTGAAGACCAGGGAAGATGGGAGCAGTACTTC
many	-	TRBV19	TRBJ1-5	CASSMLADSNQPQHF	TGTGCCAGTAGTATGTTGGCAGATAGCAATCAGCCCCAGCATTTT
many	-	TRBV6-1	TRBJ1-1	CASSRLSTEAFF	TGTGCCAGCAGCCGTCTGAGTACTGAAGCTTTCTTT
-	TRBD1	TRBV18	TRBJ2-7	CASSLGVGTGDEQYF	TGTGCCAGCTCACTCGGGGTTGGGACAGGGGACGAGCAGTACTTC
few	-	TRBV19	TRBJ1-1	CASGWTVGTEAFF	TGTGCCAGTGGTTGGACAGTGGGCACTGAAGCTTTCTTT
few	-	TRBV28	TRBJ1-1	CASSLSGDREAFF	TGTGCCAGCAGTTTAAGTGGGGATCGTGAAGCTTTCTTT
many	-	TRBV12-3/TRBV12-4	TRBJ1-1	CASSPRGGDSTEAFF	TGTGCCAGCAGTCCCCGGGGGGGCGATTCCACTGAAGCTTTCTTT
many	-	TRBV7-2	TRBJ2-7	CASSPLPETYEQYF	TGTGCCAGCAGCCCGCTGCCAGAGACCTACGAGCAGTACTTC
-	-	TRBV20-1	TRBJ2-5	CSARKSGGGGETQYF	TGCAGTGCTAGAAAATCGGGGGGCGGGGGAGAGACCCAGTACTTC
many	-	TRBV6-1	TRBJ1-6	CASSMTGWNSPLHF	TGTGCCAGCAGCATGACAGGATGGAATTCACCCCTCCACTTT
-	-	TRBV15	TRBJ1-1	CATSRDRTGEAFF	TGTGCCACCAGCAGAGACCGGACCGGAGAAGCTTTCTTT
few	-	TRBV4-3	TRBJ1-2	CASSQDWDTHYGYTF	TGCGCCAGCAGCCAAGATTGGGACACCCACTATGGCTACACCTTC
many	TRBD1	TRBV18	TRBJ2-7	CASSPLDRDEQYF	TGTGCCAGCTCACCTCTAGACAGGGACGAGCAGTACTTC
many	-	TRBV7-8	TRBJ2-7	CASTTRGGTLYEQYF	TGTGCCAGCACCACCCGGGGCGGAACCCTCTACGAGCAGTACTTC
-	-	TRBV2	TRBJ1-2	CASSVGALGDGYTF	TGTGCCAGCAGCGTCGGGGCACTAGGGGATGGCTACACCTTC
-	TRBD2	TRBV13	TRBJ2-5	CASSLDNRTSGRVGQETQYF	TGTGCCAGCAGCTTAGACAACCGGACTAGCGGGAGAGTTGGGCAAGAGACCCAGTACTTC
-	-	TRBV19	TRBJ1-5	CASSTGANSNQPQHF	TGTGCCAGTAGTACCGGAGCTAATAGCAATCAGCCCCAGCATTTT
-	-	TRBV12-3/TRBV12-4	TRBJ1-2	CASRSGGITYGYTF	TGTGCCAGCAGGAGCGGGGGAATTACCTATGGCTACACCTTC
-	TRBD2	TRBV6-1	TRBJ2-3	CASSERERGGRKVDF	TGTGCCAGCAGTGAAAGGGAGCGGGGGGGCAGGAAAGTGGATTTT
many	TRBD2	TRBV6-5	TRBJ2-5	CASSYTPGGQETQYF	TGTGCCAGCAGTTACACGCCGGGGGGCCAAGAGACCCAGTACTTC
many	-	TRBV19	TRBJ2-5	CASSTAETQYF	TGTGCCAGTAGTACGGCGGAGACCCAGTACTTC
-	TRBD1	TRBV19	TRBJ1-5	CASNHRQGRNQPQHF	TGTGCCAGTAACCATCGACAGGGTCGCAATCAGCCCCAGCATTTT
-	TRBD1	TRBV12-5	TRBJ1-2	CASGAGGVWYGYTF	TGTGCTAGTGGCGCAGGGGGCGTATGGTATGGCTACACCTTC
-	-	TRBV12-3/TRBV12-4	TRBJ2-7	CASSLSSRGHSEQYF	TGTGCCAGCAGTTTATCCAGCCGGGGGCATAGCGAGCAGTACTTC
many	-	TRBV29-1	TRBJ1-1	CSVTTTTEAFF	TGCAGCGTCACGACTACCACTGAAGCTTTCTTT
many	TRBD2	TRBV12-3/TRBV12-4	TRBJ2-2	CASRGTSVGELFF	TGTGCCAGCAGGGGGACTAGCGTCGGGGAGCTGTTTTTT
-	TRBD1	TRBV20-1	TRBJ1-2	CSADDRGLGCTF	TGCAGTGCCGACGACAGGGGTCTTGGCTGCACCTTC
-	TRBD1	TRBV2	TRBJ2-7	CASTGQGVYEQYF	TGTGCCAGCACGGGACAGGGCGTCTACGAGCAGTACTTC
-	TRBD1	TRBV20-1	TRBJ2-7	CSARKLGTGDVNEQYF	TGCAGTGCCAGAAAGCTTGGGACAGGGGATGTGAACGAGCAGTACTTC
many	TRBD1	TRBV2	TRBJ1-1	CASSTQTDRGHMNTEAFF	TGTGCCAGCAGTACACAGACGGACAGGGGGCATATGAACACTGAAGCTTTCTTT
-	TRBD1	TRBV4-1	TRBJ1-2	CASSQAVVDRVNGYTF	TGCGCCAGCAGCCAAGCGGTAGTTGACAGGGTGAATGGCTACACCTTC
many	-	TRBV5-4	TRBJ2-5	CASSLRDGGWETQYF	TGTGCCAGCAGCTTGCGGGATGGCGGTTGGGAGACCCAGTACTTC
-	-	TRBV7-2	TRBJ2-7	CASSTGPLSYEQYF	TGTGCCAGCAGCACGGGACCTCTCTCCTACGAGCAGTACTTC
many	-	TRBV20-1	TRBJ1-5	CSARQGAQPQHF	TGCAGTGCTAGACAGGGAGCTCAGCCCCAGCATTTT
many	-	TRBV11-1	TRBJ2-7	CASSHLGGGRGHYEQYF	TGTGCCAGCAGCCACCTGGGCGGGGGCAGGGGGCACTACGAGCAGTACTTC